This T cell receptor beta chain was captured in a study of cytomegalovirus exposure and HLA in healthy donors. Overall study results and limits: Later analysis identified over 15,000 TCR beta sequences associated with HLA alleles, using a false discovery rate threshold of 0.05. Information on immune exposure was restricted to one variable (CMV serostatus). Several V segments, TRBV6-2 and TRBV6-3 among them, could not be told apart and were dropped.

Germline V gives CDR1 ENHRY, CDR2 SYGVKD. Between the trimmed V and J ends, which lost 8 bases and 4 bases, there was a span of 12 bases. The CDR3 is 12 residues long. Notes on this clone: Its antigen is still unknown.

Primers for the PCR totalled 60 Vbeta and 13 Jbeta. In the study's own analysis: Approximately 11 million of 75 million to 85 million unique TCR beta chains were shared, per a later count. Clones were sequenced by immunoSEQ multiplex PCR, and TCRdb holds only the in-frame ones, with some missing. The V and J calls and clone size come from that table; D and trimming were worked out from the DNA. The sample has about 150,000 clones, 60% to 75% seen once. The receptor was derived from a man between 18 and 29 years old in good health and CMV-seronegative. The rearrangement links TRBV10-3 to TRBJ2-7; possibly TRBD1 for D (5 bases). The sequencing input was PBMCs. The CDR3 coding sequence is TGTGCCATCGGACGGACACAATACGAGCAGTACTTC. Residues: CAIGRTQYEQYF.